This T cell receptor beta chain emerged from a study of blood T cells in healthy people across ages. Worth noting for this clonotype: Its specificity is unknown.

Total RNA, at least 5.5 micrograms per sample, was extracted from PBMCs. The ends were cut back, 6 bases at V and 7 bases at J, with 18 bases in the middle. Germline-derived CDR1 and CDR2 are MNHEY and SVGAGI. This CDR3 comprises 15 residues. Primers used in a second PCR of roughly 6 to 11 cycles were a sample-barcoded 5' primer and a J-beta primer mix. Every molecule of cDNA carried a tag from a template-switch adaptor with 12 random nucleotides. The study obtained at least 2.5 million CDR3-containing paired-end reads from every sample. Each CDR3 protein gets one entry after TCRdb re-called the 5' RACE reads with MiXCR. The sample records about 1.8 million distinct CDR3 sequences, roughly 50% being singletons. Whole-study results and caveats: Naive T cell percentage by flow cytometry tracked strongly with beta diversity.

Sequencing was done on a sample of blood. The V call is TRBV6-5, the J call TRBJ1-4; a weak D match, TRBD1 (6 bases). The sequence derives from a woman in her forties in good health. The CDR3 reads CASRPWTVNGEKLFF. The CDR3 nucleotides read TGTGCCAGCAGACCGTGGACAGTTAATGGTGAAAAACTGTTTTTT.